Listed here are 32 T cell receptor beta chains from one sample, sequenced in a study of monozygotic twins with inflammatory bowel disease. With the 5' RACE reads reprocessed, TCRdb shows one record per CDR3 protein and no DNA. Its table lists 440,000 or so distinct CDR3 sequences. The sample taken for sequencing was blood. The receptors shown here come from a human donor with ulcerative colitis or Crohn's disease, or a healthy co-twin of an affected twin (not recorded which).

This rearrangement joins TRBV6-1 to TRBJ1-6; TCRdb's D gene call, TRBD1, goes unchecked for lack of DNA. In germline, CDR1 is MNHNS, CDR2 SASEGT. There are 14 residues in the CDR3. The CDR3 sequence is CASRTRDRNSPLHF.

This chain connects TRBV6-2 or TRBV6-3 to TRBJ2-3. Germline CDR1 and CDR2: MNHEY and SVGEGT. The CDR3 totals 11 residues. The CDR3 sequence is CASSYPDTQYF.

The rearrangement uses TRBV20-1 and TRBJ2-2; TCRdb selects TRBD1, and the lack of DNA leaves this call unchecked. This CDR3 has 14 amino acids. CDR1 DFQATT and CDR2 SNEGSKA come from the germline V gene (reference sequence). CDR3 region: CSAPDRRAGGELFF.

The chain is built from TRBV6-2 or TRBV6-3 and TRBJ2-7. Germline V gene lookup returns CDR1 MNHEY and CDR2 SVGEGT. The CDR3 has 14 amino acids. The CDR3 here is CASLKKGNPYEQYF.

Here the CDR3 reads CASSPSGQGYNEQFF. This chain uses TRBV18 with TRBJ2-1; the D gene TCRdb calls, TRBD1, cannot be checked with no DNA. The CDR3 length is 15 residues. The germline V gene has CDR1 KGHSH and CDR2 LQKENI.

The CDR3: CASSPRLADEQFF. The chain has TRBV7-9 and TRBJ2-1; as DNA is missing, the TRBD2 call by TCRdb cannot be tested. Germline loops: CDR1 SEHNR, CDR2 FQNEAQ (reference sequence). This CDR3 region has 13 residues.

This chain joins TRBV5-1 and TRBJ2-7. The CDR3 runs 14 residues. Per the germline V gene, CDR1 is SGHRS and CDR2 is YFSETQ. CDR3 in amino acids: CASSLRGNHYEQYF.

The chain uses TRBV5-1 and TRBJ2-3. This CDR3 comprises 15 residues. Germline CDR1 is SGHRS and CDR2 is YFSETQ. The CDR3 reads CDSSLVLASTDTQYF. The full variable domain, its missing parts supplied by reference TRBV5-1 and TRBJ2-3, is KAGVTQTPRYLIKTRGQQVTLSCSPISGHRSVSWYQQTPGQGLQFLFEYFSETQRNKGNFPGRFSGRQFSNSRSEMNVSTLELGDSALYLCDSSLVLASTDTQYFGPGTRLTVL.

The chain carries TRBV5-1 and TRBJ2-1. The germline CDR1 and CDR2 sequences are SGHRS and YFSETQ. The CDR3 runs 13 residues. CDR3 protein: CASWTDSYNVQFF.

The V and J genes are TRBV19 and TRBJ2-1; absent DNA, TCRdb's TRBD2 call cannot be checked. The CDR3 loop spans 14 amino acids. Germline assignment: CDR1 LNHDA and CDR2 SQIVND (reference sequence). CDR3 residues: CASSQGLAGREQFF.

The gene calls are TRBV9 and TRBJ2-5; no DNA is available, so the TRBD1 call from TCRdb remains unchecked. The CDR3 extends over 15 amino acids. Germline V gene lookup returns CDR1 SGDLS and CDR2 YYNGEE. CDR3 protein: CASSAGTVYQETQYF.

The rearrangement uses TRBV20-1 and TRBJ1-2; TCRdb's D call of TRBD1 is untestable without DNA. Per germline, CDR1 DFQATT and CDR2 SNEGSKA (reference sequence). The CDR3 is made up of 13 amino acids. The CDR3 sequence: CSAKAGFNYGYTF.

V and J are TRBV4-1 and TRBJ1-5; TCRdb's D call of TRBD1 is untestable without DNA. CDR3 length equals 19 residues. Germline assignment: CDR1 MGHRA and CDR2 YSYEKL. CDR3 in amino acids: CASSQDSIKGGLWNQPQHF.

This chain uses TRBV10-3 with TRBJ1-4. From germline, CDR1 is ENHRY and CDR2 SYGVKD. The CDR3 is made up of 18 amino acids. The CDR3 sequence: CAISESITAPGRSEKLFF.

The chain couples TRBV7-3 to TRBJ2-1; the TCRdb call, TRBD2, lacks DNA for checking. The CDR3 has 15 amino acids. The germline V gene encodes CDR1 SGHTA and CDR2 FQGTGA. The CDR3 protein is CASSSGLAAYNEQFF.

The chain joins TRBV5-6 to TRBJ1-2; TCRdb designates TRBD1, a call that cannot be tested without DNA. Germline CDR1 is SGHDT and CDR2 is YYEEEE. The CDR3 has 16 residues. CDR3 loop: CASSLTQGARSYGYTF.

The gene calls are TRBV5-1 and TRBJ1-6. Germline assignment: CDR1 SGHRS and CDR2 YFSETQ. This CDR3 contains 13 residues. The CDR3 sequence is CASSPDGNSPLHF.

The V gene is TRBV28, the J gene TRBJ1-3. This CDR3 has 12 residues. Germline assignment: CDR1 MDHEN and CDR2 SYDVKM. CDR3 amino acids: CASSRSVNTIYF. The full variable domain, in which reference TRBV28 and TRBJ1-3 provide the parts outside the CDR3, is DVKVTQSSRYLVKRTGEKVFLECVQDMDHENMFWYRQDPGLGLRLIYFSYDVKMKEKGDIPEGYSVSREKKERFSLILESASTNQTSMYLCASSRSVNTIYFGEGSWLTVV.

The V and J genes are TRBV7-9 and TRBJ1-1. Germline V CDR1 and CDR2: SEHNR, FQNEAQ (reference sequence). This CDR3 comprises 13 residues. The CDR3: CASSYSIPIEAFF.

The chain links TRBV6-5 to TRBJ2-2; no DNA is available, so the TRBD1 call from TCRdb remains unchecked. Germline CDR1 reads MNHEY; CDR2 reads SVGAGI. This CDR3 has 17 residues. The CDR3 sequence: CASSYGPGRGFFRELFF.

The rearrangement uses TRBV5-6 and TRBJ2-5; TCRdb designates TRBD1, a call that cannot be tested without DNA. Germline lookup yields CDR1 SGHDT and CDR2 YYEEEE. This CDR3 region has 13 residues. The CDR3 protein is CASSLPSHGQLYF.

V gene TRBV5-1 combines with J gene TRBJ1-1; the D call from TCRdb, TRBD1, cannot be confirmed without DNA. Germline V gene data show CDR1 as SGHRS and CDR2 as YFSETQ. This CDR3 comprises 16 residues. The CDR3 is CASSRDRGRIDPEAFF. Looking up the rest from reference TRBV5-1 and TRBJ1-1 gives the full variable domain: KAGVTQTPRYLIKTRGQQVTLSCSPISGHRSVSWYQQTPGQGLQFLFEYFSETQRNKGNFPGRFSGRQFSNSRSEMNVSTLELGDSALYLCASSRDRGRIDPEAFFGQGTRLTVV.

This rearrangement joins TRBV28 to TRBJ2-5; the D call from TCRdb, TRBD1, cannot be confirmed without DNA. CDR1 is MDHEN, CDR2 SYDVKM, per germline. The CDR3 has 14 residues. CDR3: CASKRQVSQETQYF.

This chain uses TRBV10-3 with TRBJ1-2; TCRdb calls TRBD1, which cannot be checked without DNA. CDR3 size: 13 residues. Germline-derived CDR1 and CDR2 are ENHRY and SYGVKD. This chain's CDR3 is CAISDFGANGYTF.

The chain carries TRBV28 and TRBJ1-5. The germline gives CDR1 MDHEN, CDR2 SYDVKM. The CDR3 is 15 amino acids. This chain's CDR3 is CASSSPGLTNQPQHF.

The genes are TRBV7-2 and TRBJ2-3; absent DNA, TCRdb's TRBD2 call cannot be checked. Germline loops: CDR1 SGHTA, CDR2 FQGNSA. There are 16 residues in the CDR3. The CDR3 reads CASSLGGLAGTDTQYF.

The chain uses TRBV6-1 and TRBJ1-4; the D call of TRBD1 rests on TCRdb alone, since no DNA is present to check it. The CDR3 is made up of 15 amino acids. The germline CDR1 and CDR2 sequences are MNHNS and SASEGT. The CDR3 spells CASTNLGQTNEKLFF.

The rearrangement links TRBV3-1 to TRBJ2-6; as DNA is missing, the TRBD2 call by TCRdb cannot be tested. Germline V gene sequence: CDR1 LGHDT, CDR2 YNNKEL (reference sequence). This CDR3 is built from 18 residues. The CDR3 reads CASSRKLAGEPGANVLTF.

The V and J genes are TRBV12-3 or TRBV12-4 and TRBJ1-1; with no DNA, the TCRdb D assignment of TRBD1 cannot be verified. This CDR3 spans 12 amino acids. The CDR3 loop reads CASSLEQAAAFF.

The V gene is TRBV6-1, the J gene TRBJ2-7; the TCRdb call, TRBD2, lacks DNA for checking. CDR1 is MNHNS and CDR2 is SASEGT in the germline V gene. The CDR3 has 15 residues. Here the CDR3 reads CASSDRTSGKSEQYF.

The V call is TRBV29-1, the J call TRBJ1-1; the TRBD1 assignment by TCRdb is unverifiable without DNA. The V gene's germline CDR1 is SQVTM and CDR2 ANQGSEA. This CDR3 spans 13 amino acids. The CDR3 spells CSVSTGLNTEAFF.

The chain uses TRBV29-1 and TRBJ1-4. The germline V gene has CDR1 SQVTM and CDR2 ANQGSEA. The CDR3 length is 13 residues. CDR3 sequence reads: CSVGGGPHEKLFF.